This T cell receptor (beta chain) emerged from a study of cytomegalovirus exposure and HLA in healthy donors. Study findings and constraints: In a later analysis, at a false discovery rate of 0.05, 16,951 TCR beta sequences matched HLA alleles. Within an earlier analysis, most TCR beta V segments proved productive either about 87% or about 30% of the time.

To note about this clone: Antigen specificity is unknown.

PCR involved 60 Vbeta and 13 Jbeta primers. Sequenced by immunoSEQ multiplex PCR; TCRdb stores in-frame clones only, minus some. The sample lists some 120,000 clones, approximately 85% occurring once. This clonotype was sampled from a male donor in good health and CMV-seropositive. Material: PBMCs.

The CDR3 protein is CASSPIDSLNEQFF. CDR3 DNA: TGTGCCAGCTCACCAATCGATAGTCTCAATGAGCAGTTCTTC. The chain employs TRBV18 and TRBJ2-1; the D is unclear. This CDR3 is built from 14 residues. Deletions cut 2 bases from V and 6 bases from J, with 11 bases between. CDR1 KGHSH and CDR2 LQKENI come from the germline V gene.